A selection of T cell receptor beta chains follows, all from one sample in a study of cytomegalovirus exposure and HLA in healthy donors. Assay: immunoSEQ multiplex PCR; the TCRdb copy retains only in-frame clones and omits some. Among tens of thousands of clones listed, just over 95% were seen once. What was sequenced was PBMCs. The receptors were sampled from a woman in her late teens or twenties in good health and CMV-seropositive. Each CDR3 is given with its conserved first and last residue. D genes are given only for firm matches.

TRBJ2-7	TRBV28	.	CASSPETVRVVHEQYF	TGTGCCAGCAGTCCGGAGACAGTCCGGGTCGTCCACGAGCAGTACTTC
TRBJ2-3	TRBV7-9	.	CASSRPGGTDTQYF	TGTGCCAGCAGCCGACCCGGGGGCACAGATACGCAGTATTTT
TRBJ1-3	TRBV30	.	CAWSDNIPGRNTIYF	TGTGCCTGGAGTGATAACATACCAGGAAGGAACACCATATATTTT
TRBJ2-7	TRBV6-5	.	CASSAGYEQYF	TGTGCCAGCAGTGCCGGCTACGAGCAGTACTTC
TRBJ1-5	TRBV6-5	.	CASTIGANQPQHF	TGTGCCAGCACCATAGGGGCCAATCAGCCCCAGCATTTT
TRBJ2-7	TRBV13	TRBD2	CASSRGGPGYEQYF	TGTGCCAGCAGCCGGGGAGGGCCGGGGTACGAGCAGTACTTC
TRBJ2-2	TRBV4-2	TRBD2	CASSQEEIAGVGNTGELFF	TGTGCCAGCAGCCAAGAAGAAATAGCGGGAGTAGGGAACACCGGGGAGCTGTTTTTT
TRBJ2-3	TRBV21-1	.	CASSGGTDTQYF	TGTGCCAGTTCGGGGGGAACAGATACGCAGTATTTT
TRBJ2-3	TRBV7-9	.	CASSLPGSAGTDTQYF	TGTGCCAGCAGCTTACCGGGATCTGCTGGCACAGATACGCAGTATTTT
TRBJ2-5	TRBV5-1	TRBD1	CASSRDRAPETQYF	TGCGCCAGCAGCCGGGACAGGGCCCCAGAGACCCAGTACTTC
TRBJ2-7	TRBV13	TRBD2	CASSRLRTSGSSYEQYF	TGTGCCAGCAGCCGACTAAGGACTAGCGGGAGCTCCTACGAGCAGTACTTC
TRBJ2-1	TRBV5-1	.	CASSSSLSEQFF	TGCGCCAGCAGCTCCTCCCTATCGGAGCAGTTCTTC
TRBJ1-1	TRBV9	TRBD1	CASSVGTGGNTEAFF	TGTGCCAGCAGCGTAGGCACAGGGGGCAACACTGAAGCTTTCTTT
TRBJ2-3	TRBV11-2	.	CASSLNGLRTDTQYF	TGTGCCAGCAGCTTAAACGGTTTGCGCACAGATACGCAGTATTTT
TRBJ2-4	TRBV9	.	CASSPAPMAGAKNIQYF	TGTGCCAGCAGCCCCGCGCCCATGGCGGGTGCCAAAAACATTCAGTACTTC
TRBJ1-1	TRBV19	TRBD1	CASSRQGYQAFF	TGTGCCAGTAGTAGACAGGGTTATCAAGCTTTCTTT